These T cell receptor beta chains were read from a single sample in a study of neurological immune-mediated disorders. TCRdb recomputed calls from the 5' RACE reads with MiXCR, one row per CDR3 protein. This table has 26,000 or so distinct CDR3 sequences, approximately 12% appearing once. Sequences were obtained from PBMCs. Receptors were obtained from a man aged 55 to 70 in good health. The CDR3 runs from the conserved cysteine through the conserved F or W. Each record gives: V gene, J gene, D gene, clone size, CDR3 protein, CDR3 DNA. A D gene is named only where the DNA matches it firmly. Rows give clone size only sometimes, using once, few, many, or a class for an expanded clone.

>TRBV5-1|TRBJ1-5|NA|many
CASSPDSNQPQHF
TGCGCCAGCAGCCCCGACAGCAATCAGCCCCAGCATTTT
>TRBV6-1|TRBJ1-2|NA|many
CASSELLGVYTF
TGTGCCAGCAGTGAACTGTTGGGGGTCTACACCTTC
>TRBV28|TRBJ2-5|NA|NA
CSGSSASGTGETQYF
TGTTCGGGTAGCTCGGCGTCTGGCACCGGGGAGACCCAGTACTTC
>TRBV12-3/TRBV12-4|TRBJ2-2|NA|many
CASSLGYAGELFF
TGTGCCAGCAGTTTAGGCTATGCCGGGGAGCTGTTTTTT
>TRBV7-8|TRBJ2-2|NA|many
CASSLSWAGTTGELFF
TGTGCCAGCAGCTTATCTTGGGCGGGAACAACCGGGGAGCTGTTTTTT
>TRBV20-1|TRBJ2-1|TRBD1|many
CSAKQGAYNEQFF
TGCAGTGCTAAACAGGGGGCTTACAATGAGCAGTTCTTC
>TRBV14|TRBJ2-2|NA|few
CASSQRGSGVTGELFF
TGTGCCAGCAGCCAACGGGGTTCGGGGGTCACCGGGGAGCTGTTTTTT
>TRBV7-8|TRBJ2-5|NA|many
CASSFTGTPQETQYF
TGTGCCAGCAGCTTCACAGGGACACCCCAAGAGACCCAGTACTTC
>TRBV5-1|TRBJ2-5|NA|many
CASSRDLQETQYF
TGCGCCAGCAGCCGGGACCTCCAAGAGACCCAGTACTTC
>TRBV11-1|TRBJ1-1|NA|many
CASKRQPNTEAFF
TGTGCCAGCAAAAGACAGCCGAACACTGAAGCTTTCTTT
>TRBV5-1|TRBJ2-1|NA|medium-sized
CASSDTGMDEQFF
TGCGCCAGCAGCGATACAGGGATGGATGAGCAGTTCTTC
>TRBV11-2|TRBJ2-5|NA|many
CASSLGGTQYF
TGTGCCAGCAGCTTAGGCGGGACACAGTACTTC
>TRBV5-5|TRBJ2-7|NA|many
CASSPRGGTSLREQYF
TGTGCCAGCAGCCCGCGGGGAGGGACAAGCCTACGAGAGCAGTACTTC
>TRBV20-1|TRBJ1-1|NA|many
CSAAVMNTEAFF
TGCAGTGCGGCGGTCATGAACACTGAAGCTTTCTTT
>TRBV12-3/TRBV12-4|TRBJ2-1|TRBD2|many
CASSLRTSGRMSEQFF
TGTGCCAGCAGTCTCCGGACTAGCGGGAGGATGAGTGAGCAGTTCTTC
>TRBV7-9|TRBJ2-1|NA|few
CASSPLDEQFF
TGTGCCAGCAGCCCCTTGGATGAGCAGTTCTTC
>TRBV7-6|TRBJ1-5|NA|many
CASSPRTPPDQPQHF
TGTGCCAGCAGCCCACGGACGCCCCCTGATCAGCCCCAGCATTTT
>TRBV11-2|TRBJ2-7|TRBD2|many
CASSSKRERTYEQYF
TGTGCCAGCAGCTCCAAGCGGGAGAGGACCTACGAGCAGTACTTC
>TRBV5-1|TRBJ2-7|TRBD1|medium-sized
CASSLLPGQGAIGEQYF
TGCGCCAGCAGCCTTCTCCCCGGACAGGGGGCAATCGGCGAGCAGTACTTC
>TRBV3-1|TRBJ1-2|NA|many
CASSQDLRRSGYTF
TGTGCCAGCAGCCAAGATCTGAGGAGGTCTGGCTACACCTTC
>TRBV20-1|TRBJ2-1|NA|NA
CSAKGPRSSYNEQFF
TGCAGTGCTAAAGGCCCAAGGTCCTCCTACAATGAGCAGTTCTTC
>TRBV20-1|TRBJ2-5|TRBD1|many
CSARDTGGSGETQYF
TGCAGTGCTAGAGATACAGGGGGCTCGGGGGAGACCCAGTACTTC